A selection of T cell receptor beta chains follows, all from one sample in a study of T cell clones after liver transplantation. Libraries were prepared by immunoSEQ multiplex PCR; TCRdb keeps only in-frame clonotypes and omits some of them. The sample carries about 17,000 clones, around 84% recorded once. Source: CD8+ T cells from blood, taken around 48 months after liver transplant. These receptors were collected from a human patient who received a liver transplant. Among the T cells, some may be from the graft donor. The CDR3 runs from the conserved cysteine through the conserved F or W. Size is omitted from some rows. Given values are once, few, many or a class for expanded clones.

clone size	V gene	J gene	CDR3 protein
-	TRBV9	TRBJ2-5	CASSGGTPEYQETQYF
-	TRBV7-9	TRBJ2-4	CASSLGGTLAKNIQYF
once	TRBV13	TRBJ1-1	CASSLGPQSTEAFF
-	TRBV7-9	TRBJ1-5	CASSFPGVNQPQHF
-	TRBV30	TRBJ2-1	CAWQPGLAGFYEQFF
-	TRBV4-3	TRBJ1-1	CASSQEDGSTEAFF
-	TRBV4-1	TRBJ2-5	CASSQEPGGSLETQYF
-	TRBV7-9	TRBJ1-3	CASSLGTAGNTIYF
-	TRBV2	TRBJ1-1	CASSEGVLGLDTEAFF
-	TRBV27	TRBJ1-5	CASSLSLGIQPQHF
-	TRBV12-5	TRBJ2-5	CASGFWGRTPRETQYF
once	TRBV9	TRBJ2-1	CASSVGSGAPNEQFF
few	TRBV6-5	TRBJ2-3	CASRLAGDQYF
large	TRBV4-3	TRBJ2-2	CASSPGTVTGELFF
-	TRBV27	TRBJ2-1	CASSTSGGVYNEQFF
-	TRBV6-6	TRBJ2-7	CATRQGAAGEQYF
-	TRBV4-1	TRBJ1-1	CASSQLTTGGNTEAFF
-	TRBV5-1	TRBJ2-5	CASSYPGDAVETQYF
large	TRBV28	TRBJ2-1	CASTEGPSGTNEQFF
-	TRBV4-2	TRBJ2-7	CASSQEARGLAGGYEQYF
-	TRBV25-1	TRBJ2-5	CASSRRGAFETQYF
few	TRBV28	TRBJ1-1	CASSLTGGYSEAFF
-	TRBV6-1	TRBJ2-1	CASKDRSSYNEQFF
-	TRBV7-6	TRBJ2-1	CASSLEAAGNEQFF
-	TRBV13	TRBJ1-1	CASRPTGGKAEAFF
-	TRBV6-5	TRBJ1-3	CASSYSDRGNTIYF
-	TRBV28	TRBJ2-7	CASNTPGQIYEQYF
-	TRBV28	TRBJ1-5	CASSSSTSGWSQPQHF
-	TRBV27	TRBJ1-6	CASSFPGQNSPLHF
-	TRBV14	TRBJ2-7	CASSQERDTLQEQYF
-	TRBV7-9	TRBJ2-3	CASSLAGTGSTDTQYF
medium-sized	TRBV30	TRBJ2-1	CAWSQPPGLAIF
-	TRBV4-2	TRBJ2-5	CASSQDPGLAGGNPRETQYF
-	TRBV6-9	TRBJ2-1	CASSYPDEQFF
-	TRBV5-1	TRBJ2-5	CASSEEGGIQETQYF
few	TRBV18	TRBJ2-7	CASSPLNRGSYEQYF
-	TRBV19	TRBJ1-3	CASSMADRSGNTIYF
-	TRBV27	TRBJ1-4	CANSPFLKLGEKLFF
-	TRBV7-2	TRBJ2-3	CASSLGLVFTDTQYF
-	TRBV6-5	TRBJ1-1	CASIFRAEGYTEAFF